Listed below are T cell receptor beta chains from one sample, sequenced in a study of blood T cell repertoires in COVID-19. Only in-frame clones appear in the TCRdb table, and some are missing; sequencing was by immunoSEQ multiplex PCR. In the table there are 100,000 or so clones, around 86% of which are singletons. The material sequenced was peripheral blood. The receptors derive from a man aged 55 to 70 with acute or convalescent COVID-19. CDR3s include the opening cysteine and the closing phenylalanine or tryptophan.

V: TRBV30
J: TRBJ2-3
CDR3: CAWSDRDRGRLTDTQYF

V: TRBV30
J: TRBJ2-1
CDR3: CASSQGRDEQFF

V: TRBV6-5
J: TRBJ2-3
CDR3: CASSYTGLGTDTQYF

V: TRBV5-4
J: TRBJ2-2
CDR3: CASSLAGRGGGELFF

V: TRBV4-1
J: TRBJ1-4
CDR3: CASSRAGDSREKLFF

V: TRBV19
J: TRBJ1-4
CDR3: CASSKDGTGVEKLFF

V: TRBV4-1
J: TRBJ2-5
CDR3: CASSQEGAGLGTQYF

V: TRBV7-2
J: TRBJ2-7
CDR3: CASVPSRNSYEQYF

V: TRBV6-5
J: TRBJ2-2
CDR3: CASSYSTGSNTGELFF

V: TRBV5-1
J: TRBJ2-2
CDR3: CASNELTGELFF

V: TRBV11-2
J: TRBJ1-1
CDR3: CASSLELRSTEAFF

V: TRBV5-1
J: TRBJ2-7
CDR3: CASSSDSSYEQYF

V: TRBV7-9
J: TRBJ2-7
CDR3: CASSPHSSYEQYF

V: TRBV6-5
J: TRBJ1-6
CDR3: CASSPGGGVNSPLHF

V: TRBV3-1/TRBV3-2
J: TRBJ2-5
CDR3: CASTRRGGGQETQYF

V: TRBV13
J: TRBJ1-5
CDR3: CASSLGTGVSNQPQHF

V: TRBV18
J: TRBJ1-2
CDR3: CASSQQGIRGYTF

V: TRBV5-1
J: TRBJ2-1
CDR3: CASSLEPGVAEQFF

V: TRBV19
J: TRBJ2-5
CDR3: CASSMAGVQETQYF

V: TRBV19
J: TRBJ1-2
CDR3: CASRSRAEDYGYTF

V: TRBV5-1
J: TRBJ2-3
CDR3: CASTRYWTSGGHTDTQYF

V: TRBV7-9
J: TRBJ1-6
CDR3: CASSSATSRNSPLHF

V: TRBV2
J: TRBJ1-4
CDR3: CASSNQGASNEKLFF

V: TRBV6-5
J: TRBJ2-7
CDR3: CASSYSGGGLGEQYF

V: TRBV15
J: TRBJ1-1
CDR3: CATSGGGDLDTEAFF

V: TRBV7-9
J: TRBJ1-1
CDR3: CASSAGIGQSNTEAFF

V: TRBV7-9
J: TRBJ1-1
CDR3: CASSLTGTGEDEAFF

V: TRBV15
J: TRBJ2-2
CDR3: CATSRESGAAGELFF

V: TRBV11-2
J: TRBJ1-6
CDR3: CASSLKRGNSPLHF

V: TRBV14
J: TRBJ2-7
CDR3: CASRLGLAGEQYF

V: TRBV19
J: TRBJ1-1
CDR3: CASSLRDFNEAFF

V: TRBV6-5
J: TRBJ2-7
CDR3: CASSFGQVYEQYF

V: TRBV19
J: TRBJ2-3
CDR3: CASSGPKAGGGDTQYF

V: TRBV25-1
J: TRBJ1-1
CDR3: CASSPSLWNTEAFF

V: TRBV6-2/TRBV6-3
J: TRBJ2-2
CDR3: CASSFSGGTNTGELFF

V: TRBV7-2
J: TRBJ2-7
CDR3: CASSLAGTSGYYEQYF

V: TRBV10-2
J: TRBJ1-1
CDR3: CASTKWSQGMNTEAFF

V: TRBV11-2
J: TRBJ2-3
CDR3: CASSAGGQGEGTDTQYF

V: TRBV19
J: TRBJ2-6
CDR3: CASADRGRAGANVLTF

V: TRBV2
J: TRBJ1-3
CDR3: CASIGAVSGNTIYF

V: TRBV27
J: TRBJ2-3
CDR3: CASSLGPWVLAGVGRTDTQYF

V: TRBV11-2
J: TRBJ2-1
CDR3: CASSLPFADEQFF

V: TRBV3-1/TRBV3-2
J: TRBJ1-1
CDR3: CASSQGTQNTEAFF

V: TRBV29-1
J: TRBJ2-3
CDR3: CSVVASASTDTQYF

V: TRBV14
J: TRBJ1-5
CDR3: CASSRTGGDQPQHF

V: TRBV18
J: TRBJ1-2
CDR3: CASSASGTGPLYGYTF

V: TRBV5-1
J: TRBJ1-1
CDR3: CASKASGGMNTEAFF

V: TRBV5-1
J: TRBJ1-5
CDR3: CASSPTGGNQPQHF

V: TRBV4-2
J: TRBJ2-1
CDR3: CASSQDTGAYNEQFF

V: TRBV9
J: TRBJ1-1
CDR3: CASSAGTTEAFF

V: TRBV7-2
J: TRBJ1-1
CDR3: CASINSGGGGFEAFF

V: TRBV5-1
J: TRBJ2-1
CDR3: CASSTGTPNNEQFF

V: TRBV9
J: TRBJ1-6
CDR3: CASSVSSYNSPLHF

V: TRBV3-1/TRBV3-2
J: TRBJ1-4
CDR3: CASSRMGRTNEKLFF

V: TRBV19
J: TRBJ1-5
CDR3: CASSSTARARNQPQHF

V: TRBV6-6
J: TRBJ2-5
CDR3: CASTRQSKETQYF

V: TRBV6-5
J: TRBJ1-1
CDR3: CASRPPPTRNTEAFF